This T cell receptor beta chain stems from a study of cytomegalovirus exposure and HLA in healthy donors. In the PCR, 60 Vbeta and 13 Jbeta primers were used. The table came from immunoSEQ multiplex PCR; TCRdb's copy has only in-frame clones and leaves some out. The table shows under 250,000 clones, with 81% occurring only once. The material sequenced was PBMCs. This sequence originates from a woman aged 60 to 75 in good health and CMV-seropositive.

This chain's CDR3 is CASSKDSSGQGDTEAFF. The CDR3 DNA is TGTGCCAGCAGCAAAGATTCCTCGGGACAGGGAGACACTGAAGCTTTCTTT. V and J are TRBV21-1 and TRBJ1-1; the table's D call, TRBD1, was not checked against the DNA. TRBV21-1 is tagged as a pseudogene. This CDR3 is built from 17 residues.